The source of this T cell receptor (beta chain) is a study of identical twins. Study findings and constraints: Among monozygotic twins, out-of-frame TCR alpha sharing exceeded what models predicted. Twin pairs' shared out-of-frame alpha sequences were enriched in low generation probability.

A remark on this clonotype: The antigen is undetermined.

One entry per CDR3 protein, called by TCRdb with MiXCR from the 5' RACE reads. The data show around 690,000 distinct CDR3 sequences, 21% seen once. The CDR3 spans 17 residues. The ends lost 5 bases at V and 0 bases at J; junction bases unmatched: 10. Germline CDR1 is SQVTM and CDR2 is ANQGSEA. The sample also formed part of further work on T cells expressing NK-cell markers. According to that study: Several experiments confined sorting to alpha-beta TCR T cells with an anti-gamma-delta TCR antibody. The same clonotypes also predominated in the CD3+CD56-NKG2C+ fraction of four donors.

The TCR originated in a woman aged 18-29 years in good health. Sequencing was carried out using PBMCs. The J gene is TRBJ2-6, the V gene TRBV29-1, with 7 bases lining up with TRBD1. Here the CDR3 DNA reads TGCAGCGTTCCTCGACAGGGCCGATACTCTGGGGCCAACGTCCTGACTTTC. Amino acid sequence: CSVPRQGRYSGANVLTF.